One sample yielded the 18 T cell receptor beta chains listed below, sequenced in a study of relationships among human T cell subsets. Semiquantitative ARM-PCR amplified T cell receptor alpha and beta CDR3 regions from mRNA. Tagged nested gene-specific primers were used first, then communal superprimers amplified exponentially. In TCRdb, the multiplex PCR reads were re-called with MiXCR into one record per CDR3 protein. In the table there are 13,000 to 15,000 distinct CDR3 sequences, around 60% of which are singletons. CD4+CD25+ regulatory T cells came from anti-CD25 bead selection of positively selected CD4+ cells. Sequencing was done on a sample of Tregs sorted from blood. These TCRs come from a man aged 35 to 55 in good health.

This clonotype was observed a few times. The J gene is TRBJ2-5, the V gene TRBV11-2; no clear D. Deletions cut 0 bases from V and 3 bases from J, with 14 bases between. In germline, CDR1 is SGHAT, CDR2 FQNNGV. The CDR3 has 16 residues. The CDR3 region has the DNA TGTGCCAGCAGCTTAGATCTAAGCGTGAGGAAAGAGACCCAGTACTTC. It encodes CASSLDLSVRKETQYF.

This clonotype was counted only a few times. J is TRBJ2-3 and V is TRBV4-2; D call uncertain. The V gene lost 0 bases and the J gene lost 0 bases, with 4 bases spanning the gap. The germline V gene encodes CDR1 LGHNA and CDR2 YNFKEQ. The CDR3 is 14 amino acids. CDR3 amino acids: CASSQEWSTDTQYF. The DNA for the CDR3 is TGTGCCAGCAGCCAAGAATGGAGCACAGATACGCAGTATTTT.

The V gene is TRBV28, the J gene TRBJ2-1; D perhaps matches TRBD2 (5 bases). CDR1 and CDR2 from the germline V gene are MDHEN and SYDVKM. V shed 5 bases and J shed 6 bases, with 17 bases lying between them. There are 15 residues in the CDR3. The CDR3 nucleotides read TGTGCCAGCAGTCCCGTCCTGGGGAGCGCCAATGAGCAGTTCTTC. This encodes CASSPVLGSANEQFF.

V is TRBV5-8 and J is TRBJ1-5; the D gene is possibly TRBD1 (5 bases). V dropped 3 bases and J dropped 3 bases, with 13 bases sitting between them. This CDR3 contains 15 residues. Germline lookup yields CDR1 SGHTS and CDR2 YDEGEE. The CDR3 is CASSSISTVNQPQHF. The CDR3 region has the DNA TGTGCCAGCAGCTCCATCTCGACAGTCAATCAGCCCCAGCATTTT.

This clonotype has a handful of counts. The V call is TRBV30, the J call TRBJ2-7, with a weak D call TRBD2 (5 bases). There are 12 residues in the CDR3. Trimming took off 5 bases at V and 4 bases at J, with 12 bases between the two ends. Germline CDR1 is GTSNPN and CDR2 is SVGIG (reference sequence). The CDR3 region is CAWGPTSYEQYF. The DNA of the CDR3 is TGTGCCTGGGGCCCTACTAGTTACGAGCAGTACTTC.

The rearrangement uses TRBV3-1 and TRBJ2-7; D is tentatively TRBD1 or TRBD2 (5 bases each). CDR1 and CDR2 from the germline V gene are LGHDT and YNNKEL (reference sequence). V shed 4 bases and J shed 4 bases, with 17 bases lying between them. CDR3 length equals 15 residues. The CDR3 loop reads CASSPTGRGPYEQYF. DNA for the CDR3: TGTGCCAGCAGCCCGACGGGCCGGGGCCCTTACGAGCAGTACTTC.

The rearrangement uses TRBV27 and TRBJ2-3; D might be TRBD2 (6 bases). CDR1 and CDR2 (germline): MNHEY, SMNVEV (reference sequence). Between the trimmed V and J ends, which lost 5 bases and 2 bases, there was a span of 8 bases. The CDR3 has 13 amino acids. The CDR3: CASSQDYTDTQYF. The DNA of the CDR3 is TGTGCCAGCAGTCAGGACTACACAGATACGCAGTATTTT.

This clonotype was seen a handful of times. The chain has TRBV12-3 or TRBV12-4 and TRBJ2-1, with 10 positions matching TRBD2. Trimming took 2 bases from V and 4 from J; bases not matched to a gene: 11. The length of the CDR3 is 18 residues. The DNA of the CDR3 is TGTGCCAGCAGTTTATTTAGGCTAGGACTAGCGGAGTACAATGAGCAGTTCTTC. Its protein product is CASSLFRLGLAEYNEQFF.

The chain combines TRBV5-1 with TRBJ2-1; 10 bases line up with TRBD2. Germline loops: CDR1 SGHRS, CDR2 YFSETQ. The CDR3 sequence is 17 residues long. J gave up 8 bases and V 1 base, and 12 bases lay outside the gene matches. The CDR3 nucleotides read TGCGCCAGCAGCTTGACGAGAGCGGGAGGGCCTCTCGATGAGCAGTTCTTC. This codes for CASSLTRAGGPLDEQFF.

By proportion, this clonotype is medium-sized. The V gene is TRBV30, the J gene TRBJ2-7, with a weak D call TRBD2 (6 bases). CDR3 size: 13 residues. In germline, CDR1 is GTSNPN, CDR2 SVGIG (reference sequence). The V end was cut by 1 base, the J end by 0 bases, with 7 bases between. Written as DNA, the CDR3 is TGTGCCTGGAGTGACGGGAGCTCCTACGAGCAGTACTTC. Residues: CAWSDGSSYEQYF.

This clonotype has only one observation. Here the CDR3 reads CSARDSGRQEETQYF. CDR3 nucleotide sequence: TGCAGTGCTAGAGACAGCGGGAGGCAGGAAGAGACCCAGTACTTC. This chain uses TRBV20-1 with TRBJ2-5, with TRBD2 identical over 9 bases. V lost 0 bases, J lost 3 bases, and 5 bases stayed unmatched. CDR1 and CDR2 from the germline V gene are DFQATT and SNEGSKA (reference sequence). The CDR3 has 15 amino acids.

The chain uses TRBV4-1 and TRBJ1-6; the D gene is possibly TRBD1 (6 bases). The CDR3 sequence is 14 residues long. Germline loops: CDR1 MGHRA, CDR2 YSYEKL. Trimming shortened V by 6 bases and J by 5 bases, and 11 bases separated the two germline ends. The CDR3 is CASRQGQDNSPLHF. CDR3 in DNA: TGCGCCAGCAGACAGGGACAAGATAATTCACCCCTCCACTTT.

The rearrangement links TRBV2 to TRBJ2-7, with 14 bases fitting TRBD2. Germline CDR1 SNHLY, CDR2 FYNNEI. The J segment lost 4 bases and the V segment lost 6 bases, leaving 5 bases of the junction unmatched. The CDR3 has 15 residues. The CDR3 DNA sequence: TGTGCCAGCAGACCGGGACTAGCGGGGGTTTACGAGCAGTACTTC. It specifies CASRPGLAGVYEQYF.

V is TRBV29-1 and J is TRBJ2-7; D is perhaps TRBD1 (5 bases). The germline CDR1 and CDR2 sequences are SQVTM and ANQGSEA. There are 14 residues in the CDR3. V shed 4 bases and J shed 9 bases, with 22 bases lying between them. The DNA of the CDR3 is TGCAGCGTTGGCCTGGACATAAACGGATTCGGGCAGTACTTC. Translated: CSVGLDINGFGQYF.

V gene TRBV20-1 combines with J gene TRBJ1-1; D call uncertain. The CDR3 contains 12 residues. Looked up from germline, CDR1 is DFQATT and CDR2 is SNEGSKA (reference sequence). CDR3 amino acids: CSVGHGKAEAFF. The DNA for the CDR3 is TGCAGCGTCGGCCACGGCAAAGCTGAAGCTTTCTTT.

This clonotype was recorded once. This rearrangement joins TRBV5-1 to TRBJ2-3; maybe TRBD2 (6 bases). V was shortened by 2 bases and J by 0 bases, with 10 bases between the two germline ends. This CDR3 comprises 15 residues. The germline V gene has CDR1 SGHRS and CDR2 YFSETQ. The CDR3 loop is CASSFGGRSTDTQYF. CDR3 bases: TGCGCCAGCAGCTTTGGTGGGAGGAGCACAGATACGCAGTATTTT.

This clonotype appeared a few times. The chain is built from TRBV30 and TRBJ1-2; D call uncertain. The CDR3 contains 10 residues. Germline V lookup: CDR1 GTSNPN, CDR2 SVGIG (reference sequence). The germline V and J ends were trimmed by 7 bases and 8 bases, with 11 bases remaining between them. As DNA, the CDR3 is TGTGCCTTAGGAGAGGGCGGCTACACCTTC. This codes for CALGEGGYTF.

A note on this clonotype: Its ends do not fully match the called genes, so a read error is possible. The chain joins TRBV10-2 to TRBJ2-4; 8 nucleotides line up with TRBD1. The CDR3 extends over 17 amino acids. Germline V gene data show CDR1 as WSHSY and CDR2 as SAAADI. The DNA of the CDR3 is TGTGCCAGCAGTTTTGATGGATCGACAGGGGAAAAAAACATTCAGTACTTC. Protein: CASSFDGSTGEKNIQYF.